What follows are 26 T cell receptor beta chains derived from one specimen sequenced in a study of cytomegalovirus exposure and HLA in healthy donors. The PCR was carried out with 60 Vbeta primers and 13 Jbeta primers. Sequencing used immunoSEQ multiplex PCR; TCRdb keeps in-frame clones, though not all of them. The sample gives over 100,000 clones, around 78% of which show up once; 2% to 3% is in the top ten. The sequenced sample consisted of PBMCs. These receptors all come from a man aged 35-49 years in good health and CMV-seronegative.

The rearrangement joins TRBV9 to TRBJ1-4; 7 nucleotides match TRBD1. The CDR3 length is 15 residues. Germline V gene lookup returns CDR1 SGDLS and CDR2 YYNGEE. The V gene end was trimmed by 3 bases and the J gene end by 12 bases; junction bases not matched to a gene: 14. CDR3 nucleotide sequence: TGTGCCAGCAGCGCAACAGGATTGGGCCAGGGGGAACTGTTTTTT. Residues: CASSATGLGQGELFF. Using reference TRBV9 and TRBJ1-4 for the parts outside the CDR3, the full variable domain is DSGVTQTPKHLITATGQRVTLRCSPRSGDLSVYWYQQSLDQGLQFLIQYYNGEERAKGNILERFSAQQFPDLHSELNLSSLELGDSALYFCASSATGLGQGELFFGSGTQLSVL.

The chain employs TRBV7-2 and TRBJ1-2; D uncertain. Trimming pared 2 bases from V and 9 bases from J, leaving 19 bases between. CDR3 length: 15 amino acids. Germline-derived CDR1 and CDR2 are SGHTA and FQGNSA. The CDR3 nucleotides are TGTGCCAGCAGCTTAAATTCGGTTCGGGATATGCGCTACACCTTC. This sequence encodes CASSLNSVRDMRYTF.

About this clone itself: The junction and the germline gene differ at one end; a read error may be behind it. V is TRBV7-9 and J is TRBJ1-2; unclear D gene. This CDR3 region has 15 residues. Germline V gives CDR1 SEHNR, CDR2 FQNEAQ (reference sequence). CDR3 nucleotide sequence: TGTTCCAGCAGCTCTCCCACAGAAGCTAACTATGGCTACACCTTC. It is translated as CSSSSPTEANYGYTF.

V and J are TRBV5-4 and TRBJ2-7, with D tentatively TRBD1 (6 bases). Between the trimmed V and J ends, which lost 0 bases and 2 bases, there was a span of 9 bases. From germline, CDR1 is SGHNT and CDR2 YYREEE (reference sequence). The CDR3 totals 14 residues. CDR3: CASSLGAGAYEQYF. The CDR3 nucleotides read TGTGCCAGCAGCTTGGGGGCAGGGGCCTACGAGCAGTACTTC.

This clone appeared a few times. The rearrangement links TRBV2 to TRBJ1-5; 7 bases agree with TRBD1. Germline-derived CDR1 and CDR2 are SNHLY and FYNNEI. The CDR3 has 14 amino acids. V lost 5 bases, J lost 4 bases, and 5 bases stayed unmatched. Here the CDR3 reads CASSTGTENQPQHF. CDR3 sequence (DNA): TGTGCCAGCAGTACCGGGACAGAAAATCAGCCCCAGCATTTT.

The sample holds a few counts of this clone. The chain has TRBV5-6 and TRBJ1-6, with 7 bases fitting TRBD1. Losses at the gene ends were 5 bases for V and 10 bases for J; bases not matched to a gene: 6. This CDR3 is 13 amino acids long. The germline V gene has CDR1 SGHDT and CDR2 YYEEEE. CDR3 protein: CASSSTGDSPLHF. The DNA for the CDR3 is TGTGCCAGCAGTTCCACAGGGGACTCACCCCTCCACTTT.

The chain joins TRBV11-3 to TRBJ2-5, with 7 bases identical to TRBD2. The CDR3 is 15 amino acids. Germline CDR1 reads SGHNT; CDR2 reads YENEEA. Trimming at V came to 4 bases and at J to 2 bases, leaving 7 bases not matched to a gene. This CDR3 is CASSSLGGTQETQYF. As DNA, the CDR3 is TGTGCCAGCAGCTCCCTCGGGGGGACTCAAGAGACCCAGTACTTC.

This chain links TRBV7-2 with TRBJ2-5; TRBD2 matches at 9 bases. The CDR3 contains 14 residues. The V gene's germline CDR1 is SGHTA and CDR2 FQGNSA. The ends lost 3 bases at V and 9 bases at J; junction bases unmatched: 8. DNA of the CDR3: TGTGCCAGCAGCTTGTATCTAGCGGGGATGGCCCAGTACTTC. This gives the protein CASSLYLAGMAQYF.

This chain connects TRBV5-4 to TRBJ1-2; possibly TRBD1 for D (6 bases). V dropped 4 bases and J dropped 4 bases, with 11 bases sitting between them. Germline V gene lookup returns CDR1 SGHNT and CDR2 YYREEE (reference sequence). This CDR3 is 13 amino acids long. The CDR3 region is CASSPRGVYGYTF. CDR3 bases: TGTGCCAGCAGCCCCAGGGGCGTCTATGGCTACACCTTC. The full variable domain, with the rest looked up from reference TRBV5-4 and TRBJ1-2, is ETGVTQSPTHLIKTRGQQVTLRCSSQSGHNTVSWYQQALGQGPQFIFQYYREEENGRGNFPPRFSGLQFPNYSSELNVNALELDDSALYLCASSPRGVYGYTFGSGTRLTVV.

J is TRBJ2-3 and V is TRBV13; D not resolved. V was cut by 2 bases and J by 1 base, with 7 bases left in between. Germline loops: CDR1 PRHDT, CDR2 FYEKMQ (reference sequence). The length of the CDR3 is 14 residues. The CDR3 loop is CASSLPSGTDTQYF. CDR3 nucleotides: TGTGCCAGCAGCTTACCGAGTGGCACAGATACGCAGTATTTT.

The V and J genes are TRBV11-3 and TRBJ2-2; unclear D gene. The CDR3 runs 14 residues. The V gene's germline CDR1 is SGHNT and CDR2 YENEEA. Trimming removed 5 bases at V and 0 bases at J, with 7 bases between. This chain's CDR3 is CASSPSPNTGELFF. DNA for the CDR3: TGTGCCAGCAGCCCCTCCCCGAACACCGGGGAGCTGTTTTTT.

The gene calls are TRBV5-1 and TRBJ1-2; 8 nucleotides line up with TRBD1. This CDR3 region has 15 residues. The junction had 9 bases not matched to a gene; V was cut back by 4 bases and J by 4 bases. The germline V gene has CDR1 SGHRS and CDR2 YFSETQ. In DNA, the CDR3 is TGCGCCAGCAGCCCGGGGACAGGAGCCTCCTATGGCTACACCTTC. Amino acids: CASSPGTGASYGYTF.

The chain carries TRBV7-3 and TRBJ2-1; 8 bases are a match to TRBD1. CDR1 and CDR2 (germline): SGHTA, FQGTGA. Unmatched junction bases numbered 3, after V lost 5 bases and J lost 0 bases. The CDR3 sequence is 15 residues long. This chain's CDR3 is CASSADRGSYNEQFF. DNA for the CDR3: TGTGCCAGCAGCGCCGACAGGGGCTCCTACAATGAGCAGTTCTTC.

The V gene is TRBV2, the J gene TRBJ1-6, with no clear D. V was clipped by 4 bases and J by 10 bases, with 11 bases between them. Germline V gene sequence: CDR1 SNHLY, CDR2 FYNNEI. CDR3 length: 13 amino acids. The CDR3 DNA reads TGTGCCAGCAGTGGGGAGGGAGAATCACCCCTCCACTTT. Amino acid sequence: CASSGEGESPLHF.

V and J are TRBV7-3 and TRBJ2-2; TRBD1 is a possible D gene (6 bases). The CDR3 extends over 17 amino acids. CDR1 and CDR2 from the germline V gene are SGHTA and FQGTGA. The V end was cut by 4 bases, the J end by 7 bases, with 22 bases between. The CDR3 sequence: CASSSTPVGTGYGELFF. In nucleotides, the CDR3 is TGTGCCAGCAGCTCAACGCCGGTCGGAACAGGGTACGGGGAGCTGTTTTTT.

The chain carries TRBV19 and TRBJ1-1; 9 positions agree with TRBD1. V was pared by 6 bases and J by 9 bases, with 8 bases of the junction left unmatched. The CDR3 totals 13 residues. Germline values: CDR1 LNHDA, CDR2 SQIVND (reference sequence). CDR3 sequence: CASRVQGAGQAFF. The DNA for the CDR3 is TGTGCCAGTAGGGTACAGGGGGCAGGTCAAGCTTTCTTT. Combining the CDR3 with reference TRBV19 and TRBJ1-1 gives the whole variable domain DGGITQSPKYLFRKEGQNVTLSCEQNLNHDAMYWYRQDPGQGLRLIYYSQIVNDFQKGDIAEGYSVSREKKESFPLTVTSAQKNPTAFYLCASRVQGAGQAFFGQGTRLTVV.

The genes are TRBV6-1 and TRBJ1-2; possible D gene TRBD1, 5 bases. V was trimmed by 10 bases and J by 4 bases, leaving 13 bases between them. Germline lookup yields CDR1 MNHNS and CDR2 SASEGT. This CDR3 comprises 12 residues. The CDR3 bases are TGTGCCACCGGGGGTCGTGGCTATGGCTACACCTTC. Translated, it gives CATGGRGYGYTF.

This clone was observed a handful of times. V usage is TRBV19 and J usage is TRBJ1-1, with D perhaps matching TRBD1 (6 bases). Trimming took off 6 bases at V and 3 bases at J, with 11 bases between the two ends. Germline CDR1 is LNHDA and CDR2 is SQIVND (reference sequence). The CDR3 contains 13 residues. The CDR3 DNA sequence: TGTGCCAGTAGCTACTACAGGGACACTGAAGCTTTCTTT. Protein product: CASSYYRDTEAFF.

The J gene is TRBJ1-1, the V gene TRBV5-1; D perhaps matches TRBD1 (6 bases). Germline assignment: CDR1 SGHRS and CDR2 YFSETQ. Trimming shortened V by 4 bases and J by 4 bases, and 20 bases separated the two germline ends. CDR3 size: 16 residues. CDR3 nucleotide sequence: TGCGCCAGCAGCCCCGAAGGACAGCCATCAGGCACTGAAGCTTTCTTT. Its protein is CASSPEGQPSGTEAFF.

This chain joins TRBV7-3 and TRBJ2-3; 13 positions match TRBD2. Germline-derived CDR1 and CDR2 are SGHTA and FQGTGA. V lost 2 bases to trimming and J lost 1 base; unmatched junction nucleotides: 9. CDR3 length equals 19 residues. The CDR3 is CASSLEKTSGGWGTDTQYF. CDR3 sequence (DNA): TGTGCCAGCAGCTTAGAAAAGACTAGCGGGGGGTGGGGCACAGATACGCAGTATTTT.

The CDR3 here is CASSPQGGGQPQHF. For the CDR3, the DNA is TGTGCCAGCAGCCCACAGGGTGGGGGTCAGCCCCAGCATTTT. The chain joins TRBV6-1 to TRBJ1-5, with D tentatively TRBD1 (6 bases). V lost 6 bases, J lost 6 bases, and 15 bases lay in between. The CDR3 has 14 residues. Germline V gene lookup returns CDR1 MNHNS and CDR2 SASEGT.

The V call is TRBV25-1, the J call TRBJ2-3; 12 bases line up with TRBD2. The length of the CDR3 is 15 residues. V shed 5 bases and J 1 base; nucleotides not matched to a gene: 1. Germline-derived CDR1 and CDR2 are MGHDK and SYGVNS. The CDR3 here is CASSPSGGGTDTQYF. The CDR3 DNA sequence: TGTGCCAGCAGTCCTAGCGGGGGGGGCACAGATACGCAGTATTTT.

The V and J genes are TRBV2 and TRBJ2-7; tentative D call: TRBD2 (6 bases). V lost 11 bases and J 3 bases, leaving 11 bases between the germline ends. Germline CDR1 is SNHLY and CDR2 is FYNNEI. The CDR3 sequence is 11 residues long. CDR3 DNA sequence: TGTGCCTCGGGACTGCACTACGAGCAGTACTTC. It codes for CASGLHYEQYF.

J is TRBJ2-1 and V is TRBV27; tentatively, D is TRBD1 (6 bases). The germline CDR1 and CDR2 sequences are MNHEY and SMNVEV (reference sequence). The CDR3 totals 14 residues. V dropped 3 bases and J dropped 9 bases, with 15 bases sitting between them. CDR3 DNA: TGTGCCAGCAGTTTTGGCAGGGGCAGGAGTGAGCAGTTCTTC. It specifies CASSFGRGRSEQFF.

The chain links TRBV19 to TRBJ2-5, with D possibly matching TRBD2 (7 bases). CDR3 size: 15 residues. Germline-derived CDR1 and CDR2 are LNHDA and SQIVND (reference sequence). The V end was cut by 5 bases, the J end by 2 bases, with 15 bases between. The DNA of the CDR3 is TGTGCCAGTAGTCTGGGGGGGGGCCCTCAAGAGACCCAGTACTTC. This encodes CASSLGGGPQETQYF.

Here the CDR3 reads CASSVGQGAEAFF. As DNA, the CDR3 is TGTGCCAGCAGTGTTGGACAGGGGGCGGAAGCTTTCTTT. This chain joins TRBV7-3 and TRBJ1-1; the match to TRBD1 covers 11 bases. The CDR3 runs to 13 residues. CDR1 and CDR2 (germline): SGHTA, FQGTGA. V lost 6 bases to trimming and J lost 8 bases; unmatched junction nucleotides: 5.